This T cell receptor beta chain was captured by sequencing in a study of beta chain features in type 1 diabetes. Study-wide background: Across the samples, roughly 99 million sorted cells were examined in total. Broader study findings: Moderately but significantly shorter TCRB CDR3s were found in Type 1 diabetes patients in all four CD4+ subsets.

This CDR3 is 16 amino acids long. The V and J ends lost 0 bases and 0 bases respectively, with 9 bases between them. Germline CDR1 and CDR2: MGHRA and YSYEKL. Isolation of CD4+ naive, central memory, regulatory and stem cell-like memory cells was achieved by sorting via CD45RO/CCR7/CD25/CD127/CD95/CD27. Reverse transcribing all isolated RNA meant expressed TCRB transcripts were sequenced. Profiled with immunoSEQ multiplex PCR; TCRdb holds only in-frame clones, not every one. The table lists over 200,000 clones, approximately 10% of them singletons. This clone was detected a few times. Antigen: not known.

The clonotype comes from a man aged 25-45 years with type 1 diabetes. This sequence joins TRBV4-1 and TRBJ2-1; D unresolved. Material for sequencing was naive CD4+ T cells from blood. This CDR3 is CASSQDWSGSYNEQFF. The CDR3 DNA reads as TGCGCCAGCAGCCAAGATTGGAGTGGCTCCTACAATGAGCAGTTCTTC.